Below, 13 T cell receptor beta chains from the same sample are listed, as sequenced in a study of blood T cells in healthy people across ages. Sample-barcoded 5' priming and a J-beta primer mix drove a second PCR of 7 to 11 cycles. MiXCR, run by TCRdb on the 5' RACE reads, gives a single entry per CDR3 protein. The sample carries about 800,000 distinct CDR3 sequences, about 46% recorded once. Sequenced material: blood. The receptors were gathered from an elderly man in good health.

This clonotype was observed a handful of times. The V and J genes are TRBV2 and TRBJ1-2; 7 bases are a match to TRBD1. The V gene's germline CDR1 is SNHLY and CDR2 FYNNEI. The CDR3 length is 14 residues. V was clipped by 8 bases and J by 4 bases; unmatched bases: 10. In DNA, the CDR3 is TGTGCCAGCTTGGTGAAAGACAGGGCCTATGGCTACACCTTC. Its protein is CASLVKDRAYGYTF.

CDR3: CSASRWQGQGTEAFF. The DNA of the CDR3 is TGCAGTGCTAGTAGATGGCAGGGGCAAGGCACTGAAGCTTTCTTT. The V gene is TRBV20-1, the J gene TRBJ1-1; D may be TRBD1 (6 bases). Trimming removed 3 bases at V and 4 bases at J, with 18 bases between. This CDR3 region has 15 residues. Germline assignment: CDR1 DFQATT and CDR2 SNEGSKA (reference sequence).

This clonotype has only one observation. The V gene is TRBV29-1, the J gene TRBJ1-5, with 9 bases identical to TRBD1. Unmatched junction bases numbered 8, after V lost 4 bases and J lost 1 base. CDR1 and CDR2 (germline): SQVTM, ANQGSEA. The CDR3 has 16 amino acids. The CDR3 here is CSVAVGQGSSNQPQHF. Written as DNA, the CDR3 is TGCAGCGTTGCGGTTGGACAGGGGTCGAGCAATCAGCCCCAGCATTTT.

V is TRBV10-2 and J is TRBJ1-2; no clear D gene. Germline V gene data show CDR1 as WSHSY and CDR2 as SAAADI. The CDR3 totals 12 residues. Trimming removed 4 bases at V and 4 bases at J, with 7 bases between. CDR3 sequence (DNA): TGCGCCAGCAGTGCAGGACTCTATGGCTACACCTTC. It specifies CASSAGLYGYTF.

The chain carries TRBV4-3 and TRBJ2-3; 7 bases match TRBD2. The CDR3 runs to 20 residues. Looked up from germline, CDR1 is LGHNA and CDR2 is YSLEER. V was pared by 0 bases and J by 6 bases, with 21 bases of the junction left unmatched. Here the CDR3 DNA reads TGCGCCAGCAGCCAAGATAGGATATGGACGGCTAGCGGAGGAGGGGATACGCAGTATTTT. Protein product: CASSQDRIWTASGGGDTQYF.

J is TRBJ2-5 and V is TRBV27, with a possible D match to TRBD1 (7 bases). The V and J ends lost 4 bases and 0 bases respectively, with 21 bases between them. CDR3 length equals 18 residues. The germline V gene encodes CDR1 MNHEY and CDR2 SMNVEV (reference sequence). This CDR3 is CASSSTGRSPPYQETQYF. In nucleotides, the CDR3 is TGTGCCAGCAGTTCGACAGGGAGGTCTCCTCCGTACCAAGAGACCCAGTACTTC.

This chain links TRBV20-1 with TRBJ2-3; 9 bases align to TRBD2. Germline lookup yields CDR1 DFQATT and CDR2 SNEGSKA (reference sequence). This CDR3 is built from 16 residues. V was pared by 6 bases and J by 0 bases, with 10 bases of the junction left unmatched. The CDR3 region is CSAEGSAGGSTDTQYF. The CDR3 DNA is TGCAGTGCCGAGGGATCGGCGGGAGGGAGCACAGATACGCAGTATTTT.

The rearrangement joins TRBV5-1 to TRBJ2-4; 10 bases line up with TRBD1. CDR1 and CDR2 (germline): SGHRS, YFSETQ. Trimming cost V 0 bases and J 9 bases; bases outside gene matches: 6. The CDR3 is 15 residues long. This chain's CDR3 is CASSLGTGGEGIQYF. As DNA, the CDR3 is TGCGCCAGCAGCTTGGGGACAGGGGGAGAGGGCATTCAGTACTTC.

The chain uses TRBV5-1 and TRBJ1-2; D call uncertain. CDR1 and CDR2 (germline): SGHRS, YFSETQ. There are 12 residues in the CDR3. V lost 0 bases to trimming and J lost 6 bases, with 6 bases between them. The CDR3 nucleotides read TGCGCCAGCAGCTTGGCCGCAAATGGCTACACCTTC. Protein sequence: CASSLAANGYTF.

This clonotype came up a few times. The chain recombines TRBV18 with TRBJ2-5; 7 nucleotides align to TRBD1. The germline CDR1 and CDR2 sequences are KGHSH and LQKENI. The ends lost 4 bases at V and 1 base at J; junction bases unmatched: 6. The CDR3 is made up of 15 amino acids. CDR3 nucleotides: TGTGCCAGCTCACGAGACAGGGACCCCCAAGAGACCCAGTACTTC. It codes for CASSRDRDPQETQYF.

This chain uses TRBV7-2 with TRBJ2-3; 7 bases align to TRBD2. The CDR3 runs 15 residues. Germline CDR1 SGHTA, CDR2 FQGNSA. After removal of 1 base from V and 4 bases from J, the junction contained 5 bases not matched to a gene. This chain's CDR3 is CASSLGGGWADTQYF. The CDR3, as DNA: TGTGCCAGCAGCTTAGGCGGGGGATGGGCAGATACGCAGTATTTT.

V usage is TRBV29-1 and J usage is TRBJ2-3; 7 bases line up with TRBD1. Germline CDR1 SQVTM, CDR2 ANQGSEA. With 6 bases clipped from V and 4 bases from J, the junction kept 13 bases outside the gene matches. The CDR3 extends over 15 amino acids. CDR3 coding DNA: TGCAGCGTCGCACCGCAGGGGGAATCGGCAGATACGCAGTATTTT. It encodes CSVAPQGESADTQYF.

The chain joins TRBV7-9 to TRBJ2-2; D is possibly TRBD1 (5 bases). The CDR3 is made up of 15 amino acids. Trimming cost V 5 bases and J 0 bases, with 10 bases left between them. Germline CDR1 SEHNR, CDR2 FQNEAQ (reference sequence). The CDR3 DNA sequence: TGTGCCAGCAGCACAAAGGGGACGAACACCGGGGAGCTGTTTTTT. This encodes CASSTKGTNTGELFF.